This T cell receptor beta chain derives from a study of T-cell memory formation after mild COVID-19. Study-wide background: The TCR clusters were mostly specific to one donor.

Regarding this clonotype: The antigen is unknown.

Study observations and caveats: There was a balanced CD4/CD8 profile in clones contracting day 15 to 85, and later expanders leaned CD4+. Memory from before infection featured some responding clones, which suggests cross-reactive memory joined. Most CD4+ clones that shrank were in CM and EM, while CD8+ ones turned up in EMRA.

From the 5' RACE reads, TCRdb called clonotypes with MiXCR, one entry per CDR3 protein. The sample shows hundreds of thousands of distinct CDR3 sequences, roughly 17% of them seen only once. The CDR3 spans 14 residues. The germline CDR1 and CDR2 sequences are SGHRS and YFSETQ. V was cut by 3 bases and J by 5 bases, with 9 bases left in between. The rearrangement joins TRBV5-1 to TRBJ1-6; no firm D call. What was sequenced was PBMCs or a T cell subset sorted from them (not recorded which). This TCR was recovered from a man aged 18 to 29 who had mild COVID-19 (a few samples of this study predate the infection). Cell type and time point are not known. The CDR3 coding sequence is TGCGCCAGCAGCTACGGGTCCGATAATTCACCCCTCCACTTT. It is translated as CASSYGSDNSPLHF. Full variable domain (missing parts from reference TRBV5-1 and TRBJ1-6): KAGVTQTPRYLIKTRGQQVTLSCSPISGHRSVSWYQQTPGQGLQFLFEYFSETQRNKGNFPGRFSGRQFSNSRSEMNVSTLELGDSALYLCASSYGSDNSPLHFGNGTRLTVT.